The rows below give T cell receptor beta chains drawn from one sample of a study of early T cells in non-severe SARS-CoV-2 infection. TCRdb redid the calling of the 5' RACE reads with MiXCR, one entry per CDR3 protein. Of under 80,000 distinct CDR3 sequences listed, roughly 10% are singletons. The sample comprised whole blood. The receptors originated from an adult who was a healthcare worker with PCR-confirmed SARS-CoV-2 infection or an uninfected control (not recorded which). Both conserved end residues are part of each CDR3. Fields, in order: V gene, J gene, D gene, clone size, CDR3 DNA, CDR3 protein. A D gene is named only where the DNA matches it firmly. For some rows the clone size is stated as once, few or many, or as a class when expanded; others skip it.

V gene: TRBV29-1
J gene: TRBJ1-4
D gene: TRBD1
clone size: few
CDR3 DNA: TGCAGCGTTGTCCGACGGACAGGCTCTAATGAAAAACTGTTTTTT
CDR3 protein: CSVVRRTGSNEKLFF

V gene: TRBV5-4
J gene: TRBJ2-1
D gene: NA
clone size: many
CDR3 DNA: TGTGCCAGCAGCCTTTTAGTCTCTACGGGCAATGAGCAGTTCTTC
CDR3 protein: CASSLLVSTGNEQFF

V gene: TRBV10-3
J gene: TRBJ2-3
D gene: TRBD2
clone size: many
CDR3 DNA: TGTGCCATCAGTGACCCCGGGACTAGAGGGGATACGCAGTATTTT
CDR3 protein: CAISDPGTRGDTQYF

V gene: TRBV6-1
J gene: TRBJ1-6
D gene: NA
clone size: many
CDR3 DNA: TGTGCCAGCAGTGAAGGGGGGATACGGTATTCACCCCTCCACTTT
CDR3 protein: CASSEGGIRYSPLHF

V gene: TRBV9
J gene: TRBJ2-7
D gene: TRBD1
clone size: few
CDR3 DNA: TGTGCCAGCTCACCCACGGGGGGACAGGGAAACTACGAGCAGTACTTC
CDR3 protein: CASSPTGGQGNYEQYF

V gene: TRBV4-1
J gene: TRBJ2-1
D gene: TRBD2
clone size: NA
CDR3 DNA: TGCGCCAGCAGCCAGGCTAGCGGGGTCTCCTACAATGAGCAGTTCTTC
CDR3 protein: CASSQASGVSYNEQFF

V gene: TRBV5-4
J gene: TRBJ1-2
D gene: TRBD1
clone size: many
CDR3 DNA: TGTGCCAGCACCTTATGGGACAGGCGTGAGACCTTCGGCTACACCTTC
CDR3 protein: CASTLWDRRETFGYTF

V gene: TRBV7-9
J gene: TRBJ2-1
D gene: NA
clone size: NA
CDR3 DNA: TGTGCCAGCAGCCTCGCTAAGTATGGGCAGTTCTTC
CDR3 protein: CASSLAKYGQFF

V gene: TRBV2
J gene: TRBJ2-7
D gene: NA
clone size: many
CDR3 DNA: TGTGCCAGCAGTGAATCGCGGGGCTACGAGCAGTACTTC
CDR3 protein: CASSESRGYEQYF

V gene: TRBV10-1
J gene: TRBJ1-3
D gene: TRBD1
clone size: many
CDR3 DNA: TGCGCCAGCAGTGCCGGACAGGGTGCAGGAAACACCATATATTTT
CDR3 protein: CASSAGQGAGNTIYF

V gene: TRBV11-2
J gene: TRBJ2-7
D gene: TRBD2
clone size: NA
CDR3 DNA: TGTGCCAGCAGCTTCCCGGGACTAGCGGGAGTTGGTGAGCAGTACTTC
CDR3 protein: CASSFPGLAGVGEQYF

V gene: TRBV5-4
J gene: TRBJ2-4
D gene: TRBD1
clone size: NA
CDR3 DNA: TGTGCCGGATCCGTCGAGGGGGCTCGGAACATTCAGTACTTC
CDR3 protein: CAGSVEGARNIQYF